This entry lists 28 T cell receptor beta chains sequenced from one sample in a study of T cells after yellow fever vaccination. TCRdb reanalysed the 5' RACE reads using MiXCR and keeps one entry per CDR3 protein. The data contain about 260,000 distinct CDR3 sequences, approximately 3.6% of them seen just once; the ten biggest clones take up around 19%. Sequenced material: PBMCs, taken 15 days after the yellow fever booster vaccination. The receptors originated from a man aged 18 to 29 who received the YFV17D yellow fever vaccine.

This clonotype was seen ten or more times. The chain has TRBV6-2 or TRBV6-3 and TRBJ2-2, with TRBD1 matching 8 bases. Germline V gene lookup returns CDR1 MNHEY and CDR2 SVGEGT. With 4 bases clipped from V and 5 bases from J, the junction kept 6 bases outside the gene matches. This CDR3 region has 15 residues. The DNA for the CDR3 is TGTGCCAGCAGTTCCGGGGACAGGTTGACCGGGGAGCTGTTTTTT. It specifies CASSSGDRLTGELFF.

There are many counts of this clonotype. J is TRBJ1-1 and V is TRBV3-1, with a tentative D call TRBD1 (5 bases). Germline CDR1 reads LGHDT; CDR2 reads YNNKEL (reference sequence). There are 14 residues in the CDR3. V was shortened by 5 bases and J by 0 bases, with 10 bases between the two germline ends. The CDR3, as DNA: TGTGCCAGCAGCGATACAGGAGTGAACACTGAAGCTTTCTTT. It translates to CASSDTGVNTEAFF. The entire variable domain, with the rest obtained from reference TRBV3-1 and TRBJ1-1, is as follows: DTAVSQTPKYLVTQMGNDKSIKCEQNLGHDTMYWYKQDSKKFLKIMFSYNNKELIINETVPNRFSPKSPDKAHLNLHINSLELGDSAVYFCASSDTGVNTEAFFGQGTRLTVV.

This clonotype was observed many times. The chain joins TRBV2 to TRBJ2-7, with 8 bases fitting TRBD1. The CDR3 runs 13 residues. The junction had 4 bases not matched to a gene; V was cut back by 3 bases and J by 6 bases. Germline CDR1 SNHLY, CDR2 FYNNEI. The CDR3 loop reads CASSEVTGGEQYV. CDR3 coding DNA: TGTGCCAGCAGTGAGGTAACAGGGGGCGAGCAGTACGTC.

This clonotype has ten or more counts. The chain has TRBV7-2 and TRBJ2-4; 9 bases fit TRBD2. J lost 7 bases, V lost 0 bases, and 4 bases had no gene match. The CDR3 is 15 residues long. The germline V gene encodes CDR1 SGHTA and CDR2 FQGNSA. CDR3: CASSLARGGANIQYF. The DNA of the CDR3 is TGTGCCAGCAGCTTAGCCCGCGGGGGGGCGAACATTCAGTACTTC.

This clonotype has a count of ten or more. This chain links TRBV12-3 or TRBV12-4 with TRBJ1-6; no clear D. Trimming left V 4 bases short and J 7 bases short, with 8 bases between. The CDR3 is made up of 13 amino acids. CDR3 residues: CASSSGPNSPLHF. In DNA form, the CDR3 reads TGTGCCAGCAGTTCGGGCCCGAATTCACCCCTCCACTTT.

There are many counts of this clonotype. The V call is TRBV5-1, the J call TRBJ2-1, with 7 bases lining up with TRBD2. The CDR3 length is 15 residues. The V gene's germline CDR1 is SGHRS and CDR2 YFSETQ. J gave up 5 bases and V 1 base, and 6 bases lay outside the gene matches. DNA of the CDR3: TGCGCCAGCAGCTTGCGGGGGGTCGAGGACAATGAGCAGTTCTTC. Protein: CASSLRGVEDNEQFF.

This clonotype was observed many times. The chain combines TRBV6-5 with TRBJ2-5; D perhaps matches TRBD1 (5 bases). The germline gives CDR1 MNHEY, CDR2 SVGAGI. The CDR3 is made up of 13 amino acids. Trimming pared 4 bases from V and 5 bases from J, leaving 11 bases between. The CDR3 reads CASSWGGRETQYF. CDR3 bases: TGTGCCAGCAGTTGGGGCGGTCGGGAGACCCAGTACTTC.

This clonotype was counted many times. The chain recombines TRBV12-3 or TRBV12-4 with TRBJ1-4, with D hard to call. CDR3 size: 14 residues. The V end lost 3 bases, the J end lost 8 bases, and 13 bases lay between the germline ends. The CDR3 region has the DNA TGTGCCAGCAGTTTCAGCGGGTTTGGCGAAAAACTGTTTTTT. It translates to CASSFSGFGEKLFF.

This clonotype was counted a few times. This rearrangement joins TRBV6-1 to TRBJ1-5; D is uncertain. Trimming took 1 base from V and 6 from J, leaving 4 bases between them. The CDR3 totals 12 residues. Germline CDR1 reads MNHNS; CDR2 reads SASEGT. For the CDR3, the DNA is TGTGCCAGCAGTGAAGACAGTCAGCCCCAGCATTTT. This encodes CASSEDSQPQHF.

This clonotype was detected ten times or more. J is TRBJ1-5 and V is TRBV6-5; tentatively, D is TRBD1 (6 bases). The CDR3 covers 17 residues. Germline-derived CDR1 and CDR2 are MNHEY and SVGAGI. V dropped 0 bases and J dropped 2 bases, with 14 bases sitting between them. As DNA, the CDR3 is TGTGCCAGCAGTTACTCGGCCTCAGGGGCAGGCAATCAGCCCCAGCATTTT. Its translation: CASSYSASGAGNQPQHF.

The sample holds many counts of this clonotype. This chain links TRBV12-3 or TRBV12-4 with TRBJ2-1; 10 nucleotides match TRBD2. Trimming took 5 bases from V and 4 from J; bases not matched to a gene: 5. This CDR3 is 15 amino acids long. CDR3 in DNA: TGTGCCAGCAGTCAGCAGCGGGGGGGTTACAATGAGCAGTTCTTC. Translating gives CASSQQRGGYNEQFF.

This clonotype occurred many times. V usage is TRBV2 and J usage is TRBJ2-7; 8 positions agree with TRBD1. Germline V gene data show CDR1 as SNHLY and CDR2 as FYNNEI. With 11 bases clipped from V and 4 bases from J, the junction kept 4 bases outside the gene matches. The CDR3 loop spans 11 amino acids. CDR3 bases: TGTGCCGGACAGGGTTTGTACGAGCAGTACTTC. Amino acids: CAGQGLYEQYF.

This clonotype was observed many times. The chain couples TRBV5-1 to TRBJ2-1; perhaps TRBD1 as D (6 bases). V was trimmed by 4 bases and J by 0 bases, leaving 8 bases between them. Germline V gene sequence: CDR1 SGHRS, CDR2 YFSETQ. CDR3 length equals 14 residues. CDR3 amino acids: CASSVRGSYNEQFF. CDR3 nucleotide sequence: TGCGCCAGCAGCGTCAGGGGCTCCTACAATGAGCAGTTCTTC.

In this sample, this clonotype turned up many times. The genes are TRBV29-1 and TRBJ2-1; D not certain. The CDR3 covers 14 residues. Germline values: CDR1 SQVTM, CDR2 ANQGSEA. Trimming pared 3 bases from V and 0 bases from J, leaving 9 bases between. CDR3 DNA: TGCAGCGTTGAGTGGGCCCGCTCCTACAATGAGCAGTTCTTC. This translates into CSVEWARSYNEQFF.

In this sample, this clonotype turned up many times. The rearrangement uses TRBV6-5 and TRBJ2-3; TRBD2 matches 13 bases. V gave up 6 bases and J gave up 7 bases; unmatched junction bases: 10. From germline, CDR1 is MNHEY and CDR2 SVGAGI. There are 16 residues in the CDR3. The CDR3 region is CASRPPLAGGLHTQYF. Written as DNA, the CDR3 is TGTGCCAGCAGACCCCCACTAGCGGGGGGGCTACATACGCAGTATTTT.

This clonotype has at least ten counts. V and J are TRBV4-3 and TRBJ1-4, with 7 bases aligning to TRBD1. With 0 bases clipped from V and 6 bases from J, the junction kept 4 bases outside the gene matches. Germline V gene lookup returns CDR1 LGHNA and CDR2 YSLEER. This CDR3 contains 15 residues. The CDR3 reads CASSQDPGGDEKLFF. CDR3 DNA: TGCGCCAGCAGCCAAGATCCAGGGGGGGATGAAAAACTGTTTTTT.

This clonotype was observed at least ten times. The V and J genes are TRBV11-2 and TRBJ2-3, with TRBD2 matching over 8 bases. V was clipped by 0 bases and J by 4 bases; unmatched bases: 6. The germline V gene encodes CDR1 SGHAT and CDR2 FQNNGV. This CDR3 is 16 amino acids long. CDR3 DNA sequence: TGTGCCAGCAGCTTAGAACGGGGGGGCCCCGCAGATACGCAGTATTTT. Its protein is CASSLERGGPADTQYF. The whole variable domain, filled in from reference TRBV11-2 and TRBJ2-3, reads EAGVAQSPRYKIIEKRQSVAFWCNPISGHATLYWYQQILGQGPKLLIQFQNNGVVDDSQLPKDRFSAERLKGVDSTLKIQPAKLEDSAVYLCASSLERGGPADTQYFGPGTRLTVL.

The sample holds many counts of this clonotype. V and J are TRBV5-1 and TRBJ1-1; 8 bases agree with TRBD1. This CDR3 comprises 14 residues. Germline-derived CDR1 and CDR2 are SGHRS and YFSETQ. The V segment lost 4 bases and the J segment 5 bases; nucleotides outside the gene matches: 7. CDR3 residues: CASSAGTGSTEAFF. CDR3 DNA sequence: TGCGCCAGCAGCGCCGGGACAGGAAGTACTGAAGCTTTCTTT.

Ten or more counts support this clonotype. The chain couples TRBV10-3 to TRBJ2-3; D is ambiguous. From germline, CDR1 is ENHRY and CDR2 SYGVKD. Trimming removed 0 bases at V and 2 bases at J, with 12 bases between. The CDR3 has 16 amino acids. CDR3 loop: CAISESFAGLTDTQYF. The CDR3 DNA sequence: TGTGCCATCAGTGAGTCTTTTGCAGGTCTCACAGATACGCAGTATTTT.

This clonotype was detected ten times or more. V usage is TRBV5-1 and J usage is TRBJ2-2, with no clear D. Per germline, CDR1 SGHRS and CDR2 YFSETQ. Trimming took off 3 bases at V and 3 bases at J, with 12 bases between the two ends. The CDR3 has 15 amino acids. The CDR3 nucleotides read TGCGCCAGCAGCTCACATGAGGCATACACCGGGGAGCTGTTTTTT. It translates to CASSSHEAYTGELFF.

This clonotype appeared many times. This sequence joins TRBV7-9 and TRBJ1-3, with D perhaps TRBD1 (6 bases). Germline V CDR1 and CDR2: SEHNR, FQNEAQ (reference sequence). V shed 0 bases and J shed 0 bases, with 18 bases lying between them. The CDR3 extends over 19 amino acids. CDR3 residues: CASSLARGGQVYSGNTIYF. CDR3 sequence (DNA): TGTGCCAGCAGCTTAGCGAGGGGGGGCCAAGTCTACTCTGGAAACACCATATATTTT.

This clonotype occurred many times. This chain joins TRBV7-2 and TRBJ2-7; TRBD2 aligns across 13 bases. The CDR3 is made up of 15 amino acids. Trimming removed 5 bases from V and 2 bases from J; junction bases left unmatched: 3. CDR1 is SGHTA and CDR2 is FQGNSA in the germline V gene. The CDR3 spells CASSLLAGGTYEQYV. The CDR3 DNA follows: TGTGCCAGCAGCCTACTAGCGGGGGGGACCTACGAGCAGTACGTC.

This clonotype has a count of ten or more. In nucleotides, the CDR3 is TGTGCCAGCAGTTCCAGGGGGCGGCTGGAGACCCAGTACTTC. As protein: CASSSRGRLETQYF. The V call is TRBV6-5, the J call TRBJ2-5, with 8 bases identical to TRBD1. There are 14 residues in the CDR3. J lost 5 bases, V lost 4 bases, and 6 bases had no gene match. Germline V gene sequence: CDR1 MNHEY, CDR2 SVGAGI.

There are many counts of this clonotype. CDR3 DNA: TGTGCCAGCTCACCGCCCGGTCTAGCGGGGGCAGATACGCAGTATTTT. Translated, it gives CASSPPGLAGADTQYF. The chain links TRBV18 to TRBJ2-3, with 10 bases identical to TRBD2. V was clipped by 3 bases and J by 4 bases; unmatched bases: 7. Germline V gene data show CDR1 as KGHSH and CDR2 as LQKENI. The CDR3 spans 16 residues.

This clonotype was found many times. The rearrangement uses TRBV20-1 and TRBJ2-3; tentatively, D is TRBD1 or TRBD2 (6 bases each). Trimming stripped 6 bases from V and 6 bases from J, with 16 bases between. The CDR3 is made up of 13 amino acids. Germline assignment: CDR1 DFQATT and CDR2 SNEGSKA (reference sequence). CDR3 bases: TGCAGTGCCCGAAACGGGGGCGGGGATACGCAGTATTTT. Protein sequence: CSARNGGGDTQYF.

This clonotype was found many times. The chain is built from TRBV2 and TRBJ1-2; no clear D gene. Germline CDR1 is SNHLY and CDR2 is FYNNEI. V was shortened by 7 bases and J by 3 bases, with 6 bases between the two germline ends. This CDR3 is built from 11 residues. DNA for the CDR3: TGTGCCAGCACCGCGGACTATGGCTACACCTTC. Residues: CASTADYGYTF.

This clonotype has only a few counts. In DNA form, the CDR3 reads TGCGCCAGCAGCCAAGAGATGAACCCAATCTATGGCTACACCTTC. Amino acids: CASSQEMNPIYGYTF. J is TRBJ1-2 and V is TRBV4-3; no clear D gene. The V gene's germline CDR1 is LGHNA and CDR2 YSLEER. Trimming pared 0 bases from V and 4 bases from J, leaving 12 bases between. The CDR3 extends over 15 amino acids.

There are many counts of this clonotype. The V and J genes are TRBV10-2 and TRBJ2-5; TRBD1 agrees at 10 bases. J lost 4 bases, V lost 6 bases, and 8 bases had no gene match. Per germline, CDR1 WSHSY and CDR2 SAAADI. The CDR3 is 15 residues long. CDR3 amino acids: CASSDRDRGGETQYF. The CDR3 region has the DNA TGCGCCAGCAGCGACAGGGACAGGGGAGGAGAGACCCAGTACTTC.